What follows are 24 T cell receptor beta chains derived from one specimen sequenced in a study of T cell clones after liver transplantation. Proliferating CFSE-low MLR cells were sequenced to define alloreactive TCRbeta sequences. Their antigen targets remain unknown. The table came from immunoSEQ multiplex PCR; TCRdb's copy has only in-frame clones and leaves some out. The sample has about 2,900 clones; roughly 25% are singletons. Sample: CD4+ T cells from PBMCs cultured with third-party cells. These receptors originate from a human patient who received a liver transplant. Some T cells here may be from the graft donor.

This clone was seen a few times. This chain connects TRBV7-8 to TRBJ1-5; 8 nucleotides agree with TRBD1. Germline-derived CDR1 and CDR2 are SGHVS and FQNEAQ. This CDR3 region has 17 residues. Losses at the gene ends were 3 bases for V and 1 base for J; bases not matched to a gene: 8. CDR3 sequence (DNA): TGTGCCAGCAGCTTTACTACTGGACAGGGAAGCAATCAGCCCCAGCATTTT. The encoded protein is CASSFTTGQGSNQPQHF. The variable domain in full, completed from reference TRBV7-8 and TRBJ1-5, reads GAGVSQSPRYKVAKRGQDVALRCDPISGHVSLFWYQQALGQGPEFLTYFQNEAQLDKSGLPSDRFFAERPEGSVSTLKIQRTQQEDSAVYLCASSFTTGQGSNQPQHFGDGTRLSIL.

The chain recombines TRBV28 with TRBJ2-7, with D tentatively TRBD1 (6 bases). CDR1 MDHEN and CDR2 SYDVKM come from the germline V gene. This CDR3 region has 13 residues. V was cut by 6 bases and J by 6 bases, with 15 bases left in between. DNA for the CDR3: TGTGCCAGCAGATACCAGGGGCTGGGCGAGCAGTACTTC. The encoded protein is CASRYQGLGEQYF.

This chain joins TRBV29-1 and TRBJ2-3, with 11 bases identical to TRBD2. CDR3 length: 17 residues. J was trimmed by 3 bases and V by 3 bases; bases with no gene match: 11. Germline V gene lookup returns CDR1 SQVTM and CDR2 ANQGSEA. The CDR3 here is CSVDTTSGTSGTDTQYF. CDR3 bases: TGCAGCGTTGACACCACCTCCGGGACTAGCGGTACAGATACGCAGTATTTT.

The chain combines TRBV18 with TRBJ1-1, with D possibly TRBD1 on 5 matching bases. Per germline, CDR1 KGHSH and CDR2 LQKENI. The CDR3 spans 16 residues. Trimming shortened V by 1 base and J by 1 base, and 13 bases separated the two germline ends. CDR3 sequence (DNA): TGTGCCAGCTCACCACTCGAGCAGGGCGGGAACACTGAAGCTTTCTTT. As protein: CASSPLEQGGNTEAFF.

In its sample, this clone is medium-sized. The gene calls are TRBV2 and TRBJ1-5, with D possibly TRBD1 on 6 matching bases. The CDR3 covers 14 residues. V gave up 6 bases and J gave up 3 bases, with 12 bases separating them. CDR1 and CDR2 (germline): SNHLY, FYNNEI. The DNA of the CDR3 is TGTGCCAGCAGAAGGACAGTCTCCAATCAGCCCCAGCATTTT. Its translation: CASRRTVSNQPQHF.

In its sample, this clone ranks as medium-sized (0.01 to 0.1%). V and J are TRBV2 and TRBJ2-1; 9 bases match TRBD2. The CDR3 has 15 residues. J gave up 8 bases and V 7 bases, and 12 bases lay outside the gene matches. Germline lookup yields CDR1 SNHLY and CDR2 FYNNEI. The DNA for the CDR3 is TGTGCCAGCACCCGGGGCTCTAGCGGGAATGATGAGCAGTTCTTC. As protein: CASTRGSSGNDEQFF.

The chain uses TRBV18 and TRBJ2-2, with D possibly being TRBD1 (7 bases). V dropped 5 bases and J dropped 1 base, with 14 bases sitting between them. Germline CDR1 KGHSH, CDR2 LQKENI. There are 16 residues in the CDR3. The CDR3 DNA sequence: TGTGCCAGCTCAGCAGCCAGGGGGGTGAACACCGGGGAGCTGTTTTTT. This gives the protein CASSAARGVNTGELFF. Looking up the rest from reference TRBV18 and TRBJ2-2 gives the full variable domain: NAGVMQNPRHLVRRRGQEARLRCSPMKGHSHVYWYRQLPEEGLKFMVYLQKENIIDESGMPKERFSAEFPKEGPSILRIQQVVRGDSAAYFCASSAARGVNTGELFFGEGSRLTVL.

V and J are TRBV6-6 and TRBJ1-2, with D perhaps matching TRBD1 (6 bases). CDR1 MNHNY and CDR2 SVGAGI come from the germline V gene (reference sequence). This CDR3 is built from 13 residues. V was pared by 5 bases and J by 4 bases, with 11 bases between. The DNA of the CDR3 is TGTGCCAGCAGTCAGGACAGACTCTATGGCTACACCTTC. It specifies CASSQDRLYGYTF.

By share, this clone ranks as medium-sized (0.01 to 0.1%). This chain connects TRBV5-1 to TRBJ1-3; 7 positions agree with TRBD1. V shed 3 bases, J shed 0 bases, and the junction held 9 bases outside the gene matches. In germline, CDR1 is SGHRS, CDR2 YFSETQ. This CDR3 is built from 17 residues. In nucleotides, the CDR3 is TGCGCCAGCAGCTCCCTCCGAGGGGGCTCCTCTGGAAACACCATATATTTT. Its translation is CASSSLRGGSSGNTIYF.

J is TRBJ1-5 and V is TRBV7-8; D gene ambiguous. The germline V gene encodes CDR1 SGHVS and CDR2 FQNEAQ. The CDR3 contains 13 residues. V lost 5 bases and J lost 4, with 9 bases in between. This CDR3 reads CASSVRGNQPQHF. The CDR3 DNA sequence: TGTGCCAGCAGCGTCCGGGGTAATCAGCCCCAGCATTTT.

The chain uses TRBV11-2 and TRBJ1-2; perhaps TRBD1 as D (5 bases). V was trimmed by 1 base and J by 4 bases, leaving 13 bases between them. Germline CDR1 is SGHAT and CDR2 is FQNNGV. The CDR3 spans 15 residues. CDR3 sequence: CASSLAERDLYGYTF. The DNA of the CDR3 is TGTGCCAGCAGCTTAGCTGAGAGGGACCTCTATGGCTACACCTTC.

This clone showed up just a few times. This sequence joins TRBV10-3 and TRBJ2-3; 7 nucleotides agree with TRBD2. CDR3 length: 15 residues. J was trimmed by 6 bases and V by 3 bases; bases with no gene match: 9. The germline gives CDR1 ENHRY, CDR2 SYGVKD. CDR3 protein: CAISDPGLVADTQYF. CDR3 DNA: TGTGCCATCAGTGATCCAGGACTAGTCGCGGATACGCAGTATTTT.

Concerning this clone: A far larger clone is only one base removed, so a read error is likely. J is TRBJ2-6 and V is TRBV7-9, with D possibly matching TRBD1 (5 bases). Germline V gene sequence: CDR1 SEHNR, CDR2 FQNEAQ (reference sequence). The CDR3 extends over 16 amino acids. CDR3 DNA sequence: TGTGCCAGCAGCAAGAGTTTGGGTTCTGGGGCCAACGGCCTGACTTTC. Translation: CASSKSLGSGANGLTF.

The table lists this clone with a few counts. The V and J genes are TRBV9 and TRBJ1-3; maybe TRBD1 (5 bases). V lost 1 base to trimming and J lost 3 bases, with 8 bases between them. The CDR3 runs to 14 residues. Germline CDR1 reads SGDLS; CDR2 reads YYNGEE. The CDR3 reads CASSVQGGGNTIYF. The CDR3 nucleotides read TGTGCCAGCAGCGTACAGGGCGGTGGAAACACCATATATTTT. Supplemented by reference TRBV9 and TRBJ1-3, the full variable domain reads DSGVTQTPKHLITATGQRVTLRCSPRSGDLSVYWYQQSLDQGLQFLIQYYNGEERAKGNILERFSAQQFPDLHSELNLSSLELGDSALYFCASSVQGGGNTIYFGEGSWLTVV.

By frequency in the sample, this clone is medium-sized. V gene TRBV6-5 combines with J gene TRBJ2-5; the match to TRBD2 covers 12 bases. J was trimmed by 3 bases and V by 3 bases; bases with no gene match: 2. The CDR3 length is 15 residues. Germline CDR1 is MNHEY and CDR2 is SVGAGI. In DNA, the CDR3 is TGTGCCAGCAGTTATTGGACTAGCGGGGAAGAGACCCAGTACTTC. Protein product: CASSYWTSGEETQYF.

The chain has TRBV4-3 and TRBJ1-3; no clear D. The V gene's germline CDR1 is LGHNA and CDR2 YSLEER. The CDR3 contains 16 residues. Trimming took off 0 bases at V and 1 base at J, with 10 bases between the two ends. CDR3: CASSQEVRLSGNTIYF. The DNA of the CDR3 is TGCGCCAGCAGCCAAGAAGTACGCCTGTCTGGAAACACCATATATTTT.

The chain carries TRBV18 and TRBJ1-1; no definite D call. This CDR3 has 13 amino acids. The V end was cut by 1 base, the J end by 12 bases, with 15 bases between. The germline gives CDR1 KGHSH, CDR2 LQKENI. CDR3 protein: CASSPLNSELTFF. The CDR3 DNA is TGTGCCAGCTCACCACTTAACTCAGAGTTGACTTTCTTT.

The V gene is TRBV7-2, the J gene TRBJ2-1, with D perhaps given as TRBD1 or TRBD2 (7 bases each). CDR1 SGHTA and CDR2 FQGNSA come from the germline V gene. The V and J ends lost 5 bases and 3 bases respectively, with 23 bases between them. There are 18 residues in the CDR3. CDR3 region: CASSQESQGGLFYNEQFF. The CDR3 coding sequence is TGTGCCAGCAGCCAAGAATCGCAGGGGGGGTTATTCTACAATGAGCAGTTCTTC.

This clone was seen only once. CDR3 coding DNA: TGTGCCACCCTAGCACGATGGGGTCTCGGGGAGCAGTTCTTC. This codes for CATLARWGLGEQFF. The chain joins TRBV6-5 to TRBJ2-1, with D possibly being TRBD2 (5 bases). Germline-derived CDR1 and CDR2 are MNHEY and SVGAGI. Trimming cost V 10 bases and J 10 bases, with 23 bases left between them. The CDR3 is made up of 14 amino acids.

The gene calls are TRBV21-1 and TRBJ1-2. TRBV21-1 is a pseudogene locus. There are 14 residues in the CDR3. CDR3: CATPAVNGNYGYTF. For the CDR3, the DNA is TGTGCCACGCCTGCGGTTAATGGGAACTATGGCTACACCTTC.

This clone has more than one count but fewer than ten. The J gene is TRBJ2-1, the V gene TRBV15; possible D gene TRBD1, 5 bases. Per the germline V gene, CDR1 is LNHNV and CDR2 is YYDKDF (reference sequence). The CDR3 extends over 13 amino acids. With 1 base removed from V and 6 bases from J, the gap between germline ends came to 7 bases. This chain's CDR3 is CATSRGRANEQFF. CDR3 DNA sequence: TGTGCCACCAGCAGAGGCAGGGCCAATGAGCAGTTCTTC.

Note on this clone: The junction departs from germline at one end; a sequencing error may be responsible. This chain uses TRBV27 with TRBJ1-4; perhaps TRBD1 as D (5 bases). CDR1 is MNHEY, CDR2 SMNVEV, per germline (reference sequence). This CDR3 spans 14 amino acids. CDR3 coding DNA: TGCCAGCAGCCTCGGGGCAGGGAGTATGAAAAACTGTTTTTT. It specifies CQQPRGREYEKLFF.

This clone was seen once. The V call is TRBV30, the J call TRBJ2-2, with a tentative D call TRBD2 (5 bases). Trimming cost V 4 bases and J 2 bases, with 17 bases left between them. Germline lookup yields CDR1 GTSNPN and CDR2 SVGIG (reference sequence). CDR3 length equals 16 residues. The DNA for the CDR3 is TGTGCCTGGACTACCCGGGAAGATCTTAACACCGGGGAGCTGTTTTTT. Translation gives CAWTTREDLNTGELFF.

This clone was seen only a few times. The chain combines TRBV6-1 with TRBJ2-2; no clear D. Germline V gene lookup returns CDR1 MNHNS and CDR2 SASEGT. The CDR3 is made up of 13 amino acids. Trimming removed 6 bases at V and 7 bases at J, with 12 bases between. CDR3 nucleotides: TGTGCCAGCAGCTTCTCGGTAGTCGGGGAGCTGTTTTTT. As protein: CASSFSVVGELFF.